This is a list of T cell receptor beta chains from one sample in a study of spatial heterogeneity in lung cancer. From the 5' RACE reads, TCRdb called clonotypes with MiXCR, one entry per CDR3 protein. Here the sample spans some 37,000 distinct CDR3 sequences, 7.5% being singletons. Specimen: PBMCs, collected at surgery. These receptors came from a male donor with early-stage non-small cell lung cancer. Both conserved end residues are part of each CDR3. A D gene is named only where the DNA matches it firmly. Clone size, where shown, is once, few, many, or a class for clones that have expanded.

TRBJ2-3,many,TRBD2,TRBV12-3/TRBV12-4,TGTGCCAGCAGCGGGACTACCCGCACAGATACGCAGTATTTT,CASSGTTRTDTQYF
TRBJ1-1,many,-,TRBV28,TGTGCCAGCAGTATGCAAACAGGGATTCCTGAAGCTTTCTTT,CASSMQTGIPEAFF
TRBJ2-5,-,-,TRBV11-3,TGTGCCAGCAGCTTTAACGTCCGAGAGACCCAGTACTTC,CASSFNVRETQYF
TRBJ2-7,-,TRBD2,TRBV12-3/TRBV12-4,TGTGCCAGCAGCCGACCGGGGGGTCGGGGCGAGCAGTACTTC,CASSRPGGRGEQYF
TRBJ1-3,many,-,TRBV28,TGTGCCAGCAGTTCTAGACCCTCAGGGTTTTCTGGAAACACCATATATTTT,CASSSRPSGFSGNTIYF
TRBJ1-1,-,-,TRBV20-1,TGCAGTGCTACCCCGGGACGGGGGGCCTCTGAAGCTTTCTTT,CSATPGRGASEAFF
TRBJ2-5,few,-,TRBV29-1,TGCAGCGTTGAAGACCGGGACGGCCTCAGGGAGACCCAGTACTTC,CSVEDRDGLRETQYF
TRBJ1-2,-,-,TRBV20-1,TGCAGTGCTAGCTCGACAGGCATCTATGGCTACACCTTC,CSASSTGIYGYTF
TRBJ1-2,-,-,TRBV29-1,TGCAGCGCTCAAAAACTCGGGGGGGCCGGCTATGGCTACACCTTC,CSAQKLGGAGYGYTF
TRBJ2-7,many,-,TRBV4-3,TGCGCCAGCAGCCCGGACGGCTCCTACGAGCAGTACTTC,CASSPDGSYEQYF
TRBJ2-3,-,TRBD2,TRBV5-1,TGCGCCAGCAGCACAACGGGACTACTGAGCACAGATACGCAGTATTTT,CASSTTGLLSTDTQYF
TRBJ2-2,few,TRBD2,TRBV4-2,TGTGCCAGCAGCCAAGAAACTAGCGGGAGGGCCTTTCCCGGGGAGCTGTTTTTT,CASSQETSGRAFPGELFF
TRBJ2-3,many,TRBD2,TRBV28,TGTGCCAGCAGTTTAATTGGGCCTAGCGGACACACAGATACGCAGTATTTT,CASSLIGPSGHTDTQYF
TRBJ2-1,many,-,TRBV7-6,TGTGCCAGCAGCGGCCCTCAGGGGGGCCTGATCTACAATGAGCAGTTCTTC,CASSGPQGGLIYNEQFF
TRBJ2-3,many,-,TRBV2,TGTGCCAGCAGTGAAAGACAGACAGATACGCAGTATTTT,CASSERQTDTQYF
TRBJ1-1,many,-,TRBV5-1,TGCGCCAGCAGCTTGGGCAACATGAACACTGAAGCTTTCTTT,CASSLGNMNTEAFF
TRBJ1-1,few,-,TRBV5-6,TGTGCCAGCAGCTTGTTTGGGGCCCTTATAGACACTGAAGCTTTCTTT,CASSLFGALIDTEAFF
TRBJ1-6,many,-,TRBV5-4,TGTGCCAGCAGCCCTGACAGTTATAATTCACCCCTCCACTTT,CASSPDSYNSPLHF
TRBJ1-2,many,-,TRBV24-1,TGTGCCACCAGTGATGGAGGGTCTGGCTACACCTTC,CATSDGGSGYTF
TRBJ2-7,-,TRBD1,TRBV6-6,TGTGCCAGCAGTCGACAGGGTTTCTCGGTCGAGCAGTACTTC,CASSRQGFSVEQYF
TRBJ2-1,few,TRBD2,TRBV11-2,TGTGCCAGCAGACATTCTGGCGCTAGCGGGCGGAATGAGCAGTTCTTC,CASRHSGASGRNEQFF
TRBJ1-1,few,TRBD1,TRBV29-1,TGCAGCGTTAGACAGGGGGAAGGAGCTTTCTTT,CSVRQGEGAFF
TRBJ1-1,many,TRBD1,TRBV5-1,TGCGCCAGCAGCTACACCGGGACAGGGGTGATAAGCACTGAAGCTTTCTTT,CASSYTGTGVISTEAFF
TRBJ2-3,many,-,TRBV11-3,TGTGCCAGCAGCTTAGAGGCGGGAACCACAGATACGCAGTATTTT,CASSLEAGTTDTQYF
TRBJ1-1,many,-,TRBV19,TGTGCCAGTCCGGGGCCGAAAACCACTGAAGCTTTCTTT,CASPGPKTTEAFF
TRBJ2-1,many,TRBD2,TRBV4-3,TGCGCCAGCAGCCAACATGCTAGCGGGGGCTACAATGAGCAGTTCTTC,CASSQHASGGYNEQFF
TRBJ2-1,many,-,TRBV7-6,TGTGCCAGCAGCTCAAACAGGGTATGGGAGCAGTTCTTC,CASSSNRVWEQFF